This T cell receptor beta chain was captured in a study of identical twins. TCRdb reanalysed the 5' RACE reads using MiXCR and keeps one entry per CDR3 protein. The data contain about 530,000 distinct CDR3 sequences, around 20% of them seen just once; the ten biggest clones take up around 0.48%. Trimming stripped 6 bases from V and 0 bases from J, with 21 bases between. This CDR3 region has 18 residues. Looked up from germline, CDR1 is MNHNS and CDR2 is SASEGT. There are a few counts of this clonotype. These sequences were also reported in another study, on yellow fever vaccine responses in identical twins.

The receptor was derived from a woman younger than 30 in good health. Sequencing was performed on CD4+ T cells sorted from blood. The V call is TRBV6-1, the J call TRBJ1-3; D not certain. The CDR3 sequence: CASSPRSPTEGSGNTIYF. In nucleotides, the CDR3 is TGTGCCAGCAGCCCCCGGTCCCCGACCGAGGGCTCTGGAAACACCATATATTTT.